This is a list of T cell receptor beta chains from one sample in a study of PD-1 blockade in classical Hodgkin lymphoma. The table came from immunoSEQ multiplex PCR; TCRdb's copy has only in-frame clones and leaves some out. This sample yields under 20,000 clones, of which less than 85% are seen a single time; under 7.5% belongs to the top ten. Specimen: peripheral blood mononuclear cells (PBMCs), collected at baseline. These receptors were collected from a human donor with classical Hodgkin lymphoma. Both conserved end residues are part of each CDR3. A D gene is named only where the DNA matches it firmly.

v_call	j_call	d_call	cdr3_nt	cdr3_aa
TRBV7-9	TRBJ1-5	TRBD1	TGTGCCAGCAGCTTCGGAGAGGGGGCGAGTCAGCCCCAGCATTTT	CASSFGEGASQPQHF
TRBV11-1	TRBJ2-3	TRBD2	TGTGCCAGCAGCGCAACTAGCGGGGGCACAGATACGCAGTATTTT	CASSATSGGTDTQYF
TRBV27	TRBJ1-3	TRBD1	TGTGCCAGCAGCGGACAGGGTAGGGCTGGAAACACCATATATTTT	CASSGQGRAGNTIYF
TRBV6-5	TRBJ1-2	.	TGTGCCAGCAGTCCCAGCCAACTGACGTATGGCTACACCTTC	CASSPSQLTYGYTF
TRBV6-5	TRBJ1-2	.	TGTGCCAGCAGCCGAGGAGTAATCTATGGCTACACCTTC	CASSRGVIYGYTF
TRBV10-3	TRBJ2-7	TRBD1	TGTGCCATCAGTGCGGGACAGACCTACGAGCAGTACTTC	CAISAGQTYEQYF
TRBV6-1	TRBJ2-7	.	TGTGCCAGCAGTGACCCCCGGTCCTACGAGCAGTACTTC	CASSDPRSYEQYF
TRBV29-1	TRBJ1-4	.	TGCAGCGTTGGATATTTAGGGGAAAAACTGTTTTTT	CSVGYLGEKLFF
TRBV4-3	TRBJ2-7	TRBD1	TGCGCCAGCAGCCCCCGGGACAGGGACGAGCAGTACTTC	CASSPRDRDEQYF
TRBV28	TRBJ1-3	.	TGTGCCAGCAGTTTATCCGACAGTACTGGAAACACCATATATTTT	CASSLSDSTGNTIYF